The 25 T cell receptor beta chains below come from one sample, sequenced in a study of CD8 T cells in ankylosing spondylitis. TCRdb reprocessed the 5' RACE reads via MiXCR and lists one record per CDR3 protein. The data contain 200,000 to 250,000 distinct CDR3 sequences, roughly 10% of them seen just once; the ten biggest clones take up 6% to 8%. What was sequenced was blood, either unsorted or a sorted T cell fraction (not recorded which). The receptors come from a male donor with ankylosing spondylitis or in good health (not recorded which).

The table lists this clonotype with many counts. The V call is TRBV5-1, the J call TRBJ1-3; D gene ambiguous. V dropped 4 bases and J dropped 0 bases, with 11 bases sitting between them. Germline CDR1 and CDR2: SGHRS and YFSETQ. The CDR3 spans 15 residues. This CDR3 is CASSAGGNSGNTIYF. In DNA, the CDR3 is TGCGCCAGCAGCGCTGGTGGCAACTCTGGAAACACCATATATTTT.

This clonotype has only a few counts. The V gene is TRBV28, the J gene TRBJ2-3, with D possibly being TRBD2 (6 bases). This CDR3 has 15 amino acids. Deletions cut 6 bases from V and 0 bases from J, with 13 bases between. The germline CDR1 and CDR2 sequences are MDHEN and SYDVKM. Here the CDR3 reads CASSFWGLSTDTQYF. In DNA, the CDR3 is TGTGCCAGCAGCTTCTGGGGACTCAGCACAGATACGCAGTATTTT.

At least ten counts were recorded for this clonotype. The chain is built from TRBV5-1 and TRBJ1-1; D may be TRBD1 (5 bases). Trimming pared 0 bases from V and 4 bases from J, leaving 16 bases between. Per germline, CDR1 SGHRS and CDR2 YFSETQ. The CDR3 is made up of 16 amino acids. The CDR3 DNA reads as TGCGCCAGCAGCTTGGCCGGAGAGGGGCGGGTCACTGAAGCTTTCTTT. Residues: CASSLAGEGRVTEAFF.

This chain connects TRBV7-2 to TRBJ2-2; TRBD2 matches at 11 bases. CDR1 and CDR2 (germline): SGHTA, FQGNSA. This CDR3 is 16 amino acids long. V trimming: 6 bases; J trimming: 5 bases; junction bases outside the gene matches: 8. The CDR3 DNA follows: TGTGCCAGCAGACCTCGCCCTAGCGGGGGGACCGGGGAGCTGTTTTTT. It translates to CASRPRPSGGTGELFF.

This clonotype was seen at least ten times. This chain connects TRBV5-1 to TRBJ2-7, with D unclear. CDR1 SGHRS and CDR2 YFSETQ come from the germline V gene. Trimming left V 2 bases short and J 5 bases short, with 8 bases between. The CDR3 runs to 12 residues. CDR3 protein: CASSFGVHEQYF. In DNA, the CDR3 is TGCGCCAGCAGCTTTGGGGTCCACGAGCAGTACTTC.

The CDR3 here is CASSQVRDRISSGANVLTF. CDR3 coding DNA: TGCGCCAGCAGCCAAGTACGGGACAGAATCTCCTCTGGGGCCAACGTCCTGACTTTC. The chain has TRBV4-1 and TRBJ2-6, with TRBD1 matching over 7 bases. This CDR3 contains 19 residues. The trim removed 1 base at V and 0 bases at J, leaving 9 bases unmatched. CDR1 and CDR2 from the germline V gene are MGHRA and YSYEKL.

The chain has TRBV20-1 and TRBJ2-1; no firm D call. The CDR3 runs to 15 residues. CDR1 DFQATT and CDR2 SNEGSKA come from the germline V gene (reference sequence). The V end lost 4 bases, the J end lost 0 bases, and 13 bases lay between the germline ends. CDR3 DNA: TGCAGTGCTACCTCGAGCCGAAGCTCCTACAATGAGCAGTTCTTC. Its protein is CSATSSRSSYNEQFF.

This clonotype was seen repeatedly, ten times or more. J is TRBJ2-2 and V is TRBV5-1, with D possibly being TRBD2 (5 bases). Trimming shortened V by 5 bases and J by 0 bases, and 8 bases separated the two germline ends. Germline lookup yields CDR1 SGHRS and CDR2 YFSETQ. The CDR3 totals 14 residues. The CDR3 protein is CASSSASNTGELFF. The CDR3 DNA follows: TGCGCCAGCAGTAGCGCCTCGAACACCGGGGAGCTGTTTTTT.

This clonotype was recorded at least ten times. Germline and junction disagree at one end, which may indicate a read error. This chain links TRBV5-1 with TRBJ1-1; 8 bases are shared with TRBD1. This CDR3 is 18 amino acids long. Germline V lookup: CDR1 SGHRS, CDR2 YFSETQ. CDR3 sequence reads: CASTLGQVRGVTDTEAFF. The CDR3 DNA reads TGCGCCAGCACCTTGGGACAGGTCCGGGGGGTTACGGACACTGAAGCTTTCTTT.

This clonotype showed up many times. The rearrangement links TRBV6-6 to TRBJ2-7, with D unclear. CDR3 length equals 12 residues. Germline V gives CDR1 MNHNY, CDR2 SVGAGI (reference sequence). Trimming pared 0 bases from V and 9 bases from J, leaving 9 bases between. In DNA form, the CDR3 reads TGTGCCAGCAGTTACTCGACCGGATTGCAGTACTTC. Translated: CASSYSTGLQYF.

This clonotype was found many times. The chain combines TRBV5-1 with TRBJ2-1; no clear D. Between the trimmed V and J ends, which lost 2 bases and 1 base, there was a span of 10 bases. The CDR3 has 15 amino acids. Germline V gives CDR1 SGHRS, CDR2 YFSETQ. The CDR3 region is CASSFLPGSYNEQFF. The CDR3 DNA follows: TGCGCCAGCAGCTTTCTTCCAGGATCCTACAATGAGCAGTTCTTC.

This clonotype was recorded many times. This chain uses TRBV28 with TRBJ1-5; 7 nucleotides line up with TRBD1. The CDR3 covers 16 residues. Germline assignment: CDR1 MDHEN and CDR2 SYDVKM. V was clipped by 5 bases and J by 3 bases; unmatched bases: 10. The CDR3 loop reads CASSPSTGRNNQPQHF. The CDR3, as DNA: TGTGCCAGCAGTCCTTCGACAGGGAGAAACAATCAGCCCCAGCATTTT.

This clonotype was seen repeatedly, ten times or more. The chain links TRBV4-1 to TRBJ1-5; D is undetermined. The V end was cut by 1 base, the J end by 3 bases, with 7 bases between. The CDR3 runs 14 residues. Germline CDR1 and CDR2: MGHRA and YSYEKL. The DNA for the CDR3 is TGCGCCAGCAGCCAAGCCCGCTACAATCAGCCCCAGCATTTT. Amino acids: CASSQARYNQPQHF.

The table lists this clonotype with many counts. This chain links TRBV5-1 with TRBJ2-7, with TRBD1 matching 7 bases. Losses at the gene ends were 1 base for V and 2 bases for J; bases not matched to a gene: 12. Germline CDR1 SGHRS, CDR2 YFSETQ. The CDR3 is made up of 17 amino acids. CDR3 protein: CASSLFPRDRETYEQYF. Written as DNA, the CDR3 is TGCGCCAGCAGCTTGTTTCCTAGGGACAGAGAAACCTACGAGCAGTACTTC.

This clonotype was counted many times. The chain couples TRBV20-1 to TRBJ2-7; 7 bases map to TRBD1. The germline gives CDR1 DFQATT, CDR2 SNEGSKA (reference sequence). V was pared by 3 bases and J by 3 bases, with 8 bases of the junction left unmatched. The length of the CDR3 is 14 residues. Here the CDR3 reads CSARGTGVGYEQYF. Here the CDR3 DNA reads TGCAGTGCTAGGGGTACAGGGGTCGGCTACGAGCAGTACTTC.

The table lists this clonotype with many counts. The chain recombines TRBV3-1 with TRBJ2-1, with D unclear. This CDR3 has 15 residues. Trimming cost V 4 bases and J 6 bases, with 16 bases left between them. Germline CDR1 is LGHDT and CDR2 is YNNKEL (reference sequence). In nucleotides, the CDR3 is TGTGCCAGCAGCCCACAAGCAACCTCTCCCAATGAGCAGTTCTTC. It specifies CASSPQATSPNEQFF.

This clonotype was counted between two and nine times. V gene TRBV4-1 combines with J gene TRBJ1-6, with a possible D match to TRBD1 (5 bases). Trimming removed 4 bases from V and 1 base from J, with 8 bases in between. CDR1 MGHRA and CDR2 YSYEKL come from the germline V gene. The CDR3 extends over 15 amino acids. CDR3 sequence reads: CASSLTGSYNSPLHF. CDR3 nucleotide sequence: TGCGCCAGCAGCCTAACAGGATCCTATAATTCACCCCTCCACTTT.

This clonotype showed up just a few times. The chain has TRBV2 and TRBJ2-5, with TRBD1 identical over 7 bases. V shed 6 bases, J shed 6 bases, and the junction held 10 bases outside the gene matches. This CDR3 is 14 amino acids long. Germline assignment: CDR1 SNHLY and CDR2 FYNNEI. CDR3 bases: TGTGCCAGCAGCCCTCGCCAGGGGGTTAAGACCCAGTACTTC. Residues: CASSPRQGVKTQYF.

This clonotype has more than one count but fewer than ten. The rearrangement joins TRBV12-3 or TRBV12-4 to TRBJ2-2, with D possibly being TRBD2 (5 bases). This CDR3 comprises 14 residues. Trimming left V 10 bases short and J 3 bases short, with 15 bases between. The CDR3, as DNA: TGTGCCACTCAAAAACCAGCGGACACCGGGGAGCTGTTTTTT. This translates into CATQKPADTGELFF.

This clonotype was seen a few times. CDR3: CASSPSWISYNSPLHF. CDR3 in DNA: TGTGCCAGCAGCCCCTCTTGGATTTCCTATAATTCACCCCTCCACTTT. The chain uses TRBV7-2 and TRBJ1-6; D remains ambiguous. From germline, CDR1 is SGHTA and CDR2 FQGNSA. V was pared by 5 bases and J by 1 base, with 12 bases between. The CDR3 length is 16 residues.

This clonotype was counted at least ten times. The chain uses TRBV9 and TRBJ2-3; 8 bases map to TRBD2. Germline lookup yields CDR1 SGDLS and CDR2 YYNGEE. V lost 3 bases, J lost 3 bases, and 6 bases stayed unmatched. The CDR3 spans 15 residues. In DNA form, the CDR3 reads TGTGCCAGCAGCGCCTCGGAGCGGGAGACAGATACGCAGTATTTT. Translated, it gives CASSASERETDTQYF.

In this sample, this clonotype turned up a few times. CDR3 DNA: TGCGCCAGCAGCTCAGAAGGATGGGGCTACACCTTC. This encodes CASSSEGWGYTF. The V gene is TRBV5-1, the J gene TRBJ1-2, with unresolved D. The CDR3 has 12 amino acids. Germline-derived CDR1 and CDR2 are SGHRS and YFSETQ. V was pared by 3 bases and J by 8 bases, with 11 bases between. Full variable domain (rest looked up from reference TRBV5-1 and TRBJ1-2): KAGVTQTPRYLIKTRGQQVTLSCSPISGHRSVSWYQQTPGQGLQFLFEYFSETQRNKGNFPGRFSGRQFSNSRSEMNVSTLELGDSALYLCASSSEGWGYTFGSGTRLTVV.

This clonotype was observed many times. This chain joins TRBV15 and TRBJ2-2; D tentatively fits TRBD1 or TRBD2 (5 bases each). There are 16 residues in the CDR3. Deletions cut 1 base from V and 7 bases from J, with 16 bases between. The germline V gene has CDR1 LNHNV and CDR2 YYDKDF (reference sequence). CDR3 sequence (DNA): TGTGCCACCAGCAGAGTGAATCTGGGGGTGTTCGGGGAGCTGTTTTTT. This sequence encodes CATSRVNLGVFGELFF.

This chain connects TRBV11-3 to TRBJ2-7; TRBD1 might be the D (6 bases). CDR3 length equals 15 residues. The V end was cut by 8 bases, the J end by 6 bases, with 23 bases between. Germline-derived CDR1 and CDR2 are SGHNT and YENEEA. The CDR3 loop reads CASSISPRQDSEQYF. The CDR3 nucleotides read TGTGCCAGCTCTATCTCCCCGAGACAGGATAGCGAGCAGTACTTC. Variable domain in full (rest from reference TRBV11-3 and TRBJ2-7): EAGVVQSPRYKIIEKKQPVAFWCNPISGHNTLYWYLQNLGQGPELLIRYENEEAVDDSQLPKDRFSAERLKGVDSTLKIQPAELGDSAVYLCASSISPRQDSEQYFGPGTRLTVT.

This clonotype was recorded at least ten times. V is TRBV7-6 and J is TRBJ2-5; no firm D call. CDR1 SGHVS and CDR2 FNYEAQ come from the germline V gene. This CDR3 contains 15 residues. Trimming removed 1 base from V and 5 bases from J, with 14 bases in between. The CDR3 reads CASSLGQNGGETQYF. The CDR3 DNA reads as TGTGCCAGCAGCTTAGGCCAAAATGGTGGGGAGACCCAGTACTTC.